A selection of T cell receptor beta chains follows, all from one sample in a study of cytomegalovirus exposure and HLA in healthy donors. TCRdb's copy holds only in-frame clones and misses some; the assay was immunoSEQ multiplex PCR. The sample has 150,000 to 200,000 clones; 60% to 80% are singletons. Sequenced: PBMCs. These receptors came from a female donor in good health and CMV-seronegative. Both conserved end residues are part of each CDR3. D genes are given only for firm matches. Only part of the rows carry a size: once, few, many, or a class if the clone is expanded.

>14|TRBD2|TRBJ2-5|TRBV7-3|few
CASSPAGGQAAQYF
TGTGCCAGCAGCCCGGCGGGGGGCCAGGCGGCCCAGTACTTC
>13|.|TRBJ2-1|TRBV27|.
CASSLGTPNEQFF
TGTGCCAGCAGTTTGGGGACTCCCAATGAGCAGTTCTTC
>12|.|TRBJ2-7|TRBV6-6|few
CAIGDTNYEQYF
TGTGCCATCGGGGACACCAACTACGAGCAGTACTTC
>18|.|TRBJ1-1|TRBV12-5|.
CASVAADKVPLLGTEAFF
TGTGCTAGTGTGGCCGCAGACAAAGTTCCTTTATTGGGCACTGAAGCTTTCTTT
>13|TRBD2|TRBJ2-7|TRBV6-5|.
CASYSLRGNEQYF
TGTGCCAGCTATAGTCTGCGGGGGAACGAGCAGTACTTC
>14|TRBD1|TRBJ2-4|TRBV6-6|.
CASSHGGQGAIQYF
TGTGCCAGCAGCCACGGGGGACAGGGTGCCATTCAGTACTTC
>15|TRBD2|TRBJ2-7|TRBV5-4|.
CASSSDLAGGPEQYF
TGTGCCAGCAGCTCCGATCTAGCGGGGGGGCCCGAGCAGTACTTC
>14|.|TRBJ2-3|TRBV6-1|once
CASSVLARTDTQYF
TGTGCCAGCAGTGTACTAGCTCGCACAGATACGCAGTATTTT
>13|.|TRBJ1-1|TRBV10-2|.
CASRATGLAEAFF
TGCGCCAGCAGGGCTACCGGGTTGGCTGAAGCTTTCTTT
>16|TRBD1|TRBJ1-5|TRBV30|once
CAWSAPLRDRGRPQHF
TGTGCCTGGAGTGCACCACTCCGGGACAGGGGAAGGCCCCAGCATTTT
>14|.|TRBJ1-5|TRBV9|.
CASSVGGGNQPQHF
TGTGCCAGCAGCGTAGGGGGGGGAAATCAGCCCCAGCATTTT
>15|.|TRBJ1-4|TRBV7-9|once
CASSFGTTTNEKLFF
TGTGCCAGCAGCTTCGGGACAACAACTAATGAAAAACTGTTTTTT
>13|.|TRBJ1-6|TRBV7-3|.
CASSTDPNSPLHF
TGTGCCAGCAGCACAGACCCAAATTCCCCCCTCCACTTT
>15|TRBD2|TRBJ2-3|TRBV28|.
CATAQYGGSTDTQYF
TGTGCCACCGCCCAATACGGGGGGAGCACAGATACGCAGTATTTT
>15|.|TRBJ1-5|TRBV9|.
CASSVAPTGNQPQHF
TGTGCCAGCAGCGTAGCTCCAACCGGGAATCAGCCCCAGCATTTT
>15|.|TRBJ1-2|TRBV19|few
CASSGPQGKDYGYTF
TGTGCCAGTAGTGGACCTCAGGGCAAGGACTATGGCTACACCTTC
>14|.|TRBJ1-6|TRBV9|few
CASSVGQRNAPLHF
TGTGCCAGCAGCGTAGGCCAGCGGAATGCACCCCTCCACTTT
>14|TRBD2|TRBJ2-1|TRBV28|.
CASSSTSGYNEQFF
TGTGCCAGCAGTTCCACTAGCGGCTACAATGAGCAGTTCTTC
>13|.|TRBJ1-1|TRBV30|.
CAWSVRVYTEAFF
TGTGCCTGGAGTGTACGCGTATACACTGAAGCTTTCTTT
>14|.|TRBJ2-5|TRBV5-4|few
CASSFTGSQETQYF
TGTGCCAGCAGCTTTACAGGTAGCCAAGAGACCCAGTACTTC
>16|.|TRBJ2-6|TRBV15|.
CATSSDAGSGANVLTF
TGTGCCACCAGCAGTGATGCGGGGTCTGGGGCCAACGTCCTGACTTTC
>14|.|TRBJ2-1|TRBV14|.
CASSQGYFRNEQFF
TGTGCCAGCAGCCAAGGCTATTTCCGAAATGAGCAGTTCTTC
>13|.|TRBJ1-5|TRBV6-4|.
CASSEDRYQPQHF
TGTGCCAGCAGTGAGGACAGATATCAGCCCCAGCATTTT
>11|.|TRBJ2-1|TRBV6-5|.
CASSTSREQFF
TGTGCCAGCAGTACATCCAGGGAGCAGTTCTTC
>13|.|TRBJ1-2|TRBV7-9|.
CASSFTANYGYTF
TGTGCCAGCAGCTTCACAGCAAACTATGGCTACACCTTC
>14|TRBD1|TRBJ1-2|TRBV7-2|.
CASSLEGQVYGYTF
TGTGCCAGCAGCTTAGAAGGACAGGTCTATGGCTACACTTTC
>15|TRBD1|TRBJ1-2|TRBV19|.
CASSESRGEFYGYTF
TGTGCCAGTAGCGAATCCAGGGGGGAATTCTATGGCTACACCTTC
>15|TRBD1|TRBJ1-5|TRBV19|.
CASSRDRGSNQPQHF
TGTGCCAGTAGTCGGGACAGGGGCTCCAATCAGCCCCAGCATTTT
>16|TRBD2|TRBJ2-1|TRBV6-5|.
CASSYSLASGRVEQFF
TGTGCCAGCAGTTACTCTTTGGCTAGCGGGAGGGTTGAGCAGTTCTTC
>11|TRBD1|TRBJ1-2|TRBV28|.
CASSSDRGLHF
TGTGCCAGCAGTTCGGACAGGGGGCTCCACTTC
>15|TRBD1|TRBJ1-1|TRBV6-1|few
CASSEAGTGVTEAFF
TGTGCCAGCAGTGAAGCAGGGACAGGGGTGACTGAAGCTTTCTTT
>17|TRBD1|TRBJ1-3|TRBV9|.
CASSVGGQTGSGNTIYF
TGTGCCAGCAGCGTTGGAGGCCAGACAGGGTCTGGAAACACCATATATTTT
>14|.|TRBJ2-7|TRBV11-2|.
CASSLEPRSYEQYF
TGTGCCAGCAGCTTAGAGCCCCGGTCCTACGAGCAGTACTTC
>12|.|TRBJ1-1|TRBV28|few
CASSLQVSEAFF
TGTGCCAGCAGTTTACAGGTCTCTGAAGCTTTCTTT
>18|TRBD2|TRBJ2-3|TRBV10-1|once
CASSESGREGSNTDTQYF
TGCGCCAGCAGTGAGTCCGGGCGGGAGGGCAGCAACACAGATACGCAGTATTTT
>13|TRBD2|TRBJ2-7|TRBV7-2|.
CASRGLPTYEQYF
TGTGCCAGCAGGGGACTACCAACCTACGAGCAGTACTTC
>19|TRBD1|TRBJ1-6|TRBV30|.
CAWSRIRRTGDWIDSPLHF
TGTGCCTGGAGTCGGATCCGGCGGACAGGGGATTGGATCGATTCACCCCTCCACTTT
>15|.|TRBJ2-3|TRBV18|once
CASSPRQSNTDTQYF
TGTGCCAGCTCACCACGACAGTCGAACACAGATACGCAGTATTTT
>15|.|TRBJ1-1|TRBV6-1|once
CASSEEGLGNTEAFF
TGTGCCAGCAGTGAAGAGGGGTTAGGGAACACTGAAGCTTTCTTT
>15|.|TRBJ2-1|TRBV28|.
CASSSWAGTYNEQFF
TGTGCCAGCAGCTCCTGGGCAGGGACCTACAATGAGCAGTTCTTC
>13|.|TRBJ1-1|TRBV5-6|.
CASSLAGWKEAFF
TGTGCCAGCAGCTTGGCCGGGTGGAAGGAAGCTTTCTTT
>15|TRBD2|TRBJ2-7|TRBV11-3|once
CASSLGLAAPYEQYF
TGTGCCAGCAGCCTTGGACTAGCGGCCCCCTACGAGCAGTACTTC
>17|TRBD2|TRBJ2-1|TRBV5-6|.
CASSLVTSGRSYNEQFF
TGTGCCAGCAGCTTGGTGACTAGCGGCAGGTCCTACAATGAGCAGTTCTTC
>13|.|TRBJ2-5|TRBV7-9|.
CASSLSEDETQYF
TGTGCCAGCAGCTTATCGGAGGATGAGACCCAGTACTTC
>16|.|TRBJ2-3|TRBV5-4|.
CASSLLWGGQEDTQYF
TGTGCCAGCAGCTTGTTGTGGGGGGGCCAGGAAGATACGCAGTATTTT
>13|.|TRBJ1-6|TRBV30|.
CAGETGTSRPLHF
TGTGCCGGAGAAACAGGGACCTCTAGACCCCTCCACTTT
>19|TRBD2|TRBJ2-1|TRBV11-2|.
CASSLIGRERGVSYNEQFF
TGTGCCAGCAGCTTAATCGGCCGGGAGCGGGGGGTCTCCTACAATGAGCAGTTCTTC
>17|.|TRBJ2-2|TRBV19|few
CASSIDSSGTGTGELFF
TGTGCCAGTAGTATCGACTCTAGCGGGACAGGCACCGGGGAGCTGTTTTTT